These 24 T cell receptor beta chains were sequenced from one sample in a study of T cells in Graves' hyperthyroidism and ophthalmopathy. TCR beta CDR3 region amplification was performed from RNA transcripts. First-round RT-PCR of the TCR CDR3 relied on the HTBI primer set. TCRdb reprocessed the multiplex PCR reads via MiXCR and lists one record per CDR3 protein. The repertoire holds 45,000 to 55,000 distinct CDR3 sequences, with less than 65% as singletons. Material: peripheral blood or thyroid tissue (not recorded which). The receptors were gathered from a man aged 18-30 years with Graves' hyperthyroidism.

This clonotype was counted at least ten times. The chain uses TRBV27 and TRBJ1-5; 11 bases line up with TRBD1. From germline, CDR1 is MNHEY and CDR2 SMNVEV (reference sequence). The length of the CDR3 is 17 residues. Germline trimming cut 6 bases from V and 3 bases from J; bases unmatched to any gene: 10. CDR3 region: CASRAVGTGGNNQPQHF. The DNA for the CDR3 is TGTGCCAGCAGGGCAGTGGGGACAGGGGGTAACAATCAGCCCCAGCATTTT.

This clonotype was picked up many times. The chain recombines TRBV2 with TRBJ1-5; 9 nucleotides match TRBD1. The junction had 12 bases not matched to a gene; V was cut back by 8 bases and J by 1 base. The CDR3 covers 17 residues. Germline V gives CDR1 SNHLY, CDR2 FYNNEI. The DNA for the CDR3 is TGTGCCAGCCGGGCCGACTCGGGACAGGGAAGCAATCAGCCCCAGCATTTT. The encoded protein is CASRADSGQGSNQPQHF.

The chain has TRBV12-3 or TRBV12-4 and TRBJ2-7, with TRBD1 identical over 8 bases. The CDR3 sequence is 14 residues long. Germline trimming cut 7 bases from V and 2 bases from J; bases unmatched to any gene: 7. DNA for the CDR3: TGTGCCAGCACCATACTGACAGGGGCCTACGAGCAGTACTTC. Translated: CASTILTGAYEQYF.

The CDR3 region has the DNA TGTGCCAGCAGTCTGCAGGGGGAGCTCACCGGGGAGCTGTTTTTT. Translation: CASSLQGELTGELFF. The V and J genes are TRBV7-9 and TRBJ2-2; 7 nucleotides align to TRBD1. V dropped 6 bases and J dropped 4; count of bases not matched to a gene: 8. Germline assignment: CDR1 SEHNR and CDR2 FQNEAQ (reference sequence). This CDR3 is 15 amino acids long.

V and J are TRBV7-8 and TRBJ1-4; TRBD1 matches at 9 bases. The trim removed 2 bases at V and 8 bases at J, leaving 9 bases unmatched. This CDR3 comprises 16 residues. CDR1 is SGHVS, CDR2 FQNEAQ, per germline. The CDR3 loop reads CASSLRLGTGTEKLFF. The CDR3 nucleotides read TGTGCCAGCAGCTTACGCCTCGGGACAGGGACGGAAAAACTGTTTTTT.

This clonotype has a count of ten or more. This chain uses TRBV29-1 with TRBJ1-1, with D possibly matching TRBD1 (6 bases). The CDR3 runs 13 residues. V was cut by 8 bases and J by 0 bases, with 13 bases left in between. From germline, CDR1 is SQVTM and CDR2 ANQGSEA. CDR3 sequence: CSPGGGLNTEAFF. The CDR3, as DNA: TGCAGCCCTGGCGGGGGCCTGAACACTGAAGCTTTCTTT. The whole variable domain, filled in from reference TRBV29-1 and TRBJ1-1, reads SAVISQKPSRDICQRGTSLTIQCQVDSQVTMMFWYRQQPGQSLTLIATANQGSEATYESGFVIDKFPISRPNLTFSTLTVSNMSPEDSSIYLCSPGGGLNTEAFFGQGTRLTVV.

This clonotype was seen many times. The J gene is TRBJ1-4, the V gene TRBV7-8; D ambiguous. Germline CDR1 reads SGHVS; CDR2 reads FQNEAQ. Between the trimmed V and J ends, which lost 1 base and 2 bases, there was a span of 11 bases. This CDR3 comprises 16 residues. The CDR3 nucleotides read TGTGCCAGCAGCTTAGAGACGCACGGGACTAATGAAAAACTGTTTTTT. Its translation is CASSLETHGTNEKLFF.

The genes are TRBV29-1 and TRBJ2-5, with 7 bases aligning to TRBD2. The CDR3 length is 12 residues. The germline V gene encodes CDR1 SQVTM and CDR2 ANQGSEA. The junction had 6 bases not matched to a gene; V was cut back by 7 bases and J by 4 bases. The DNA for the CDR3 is TGCAGCGCCCGCGGGGAGGGAGAGACCCAGTACTTC. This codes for CSARGEGETQYF.

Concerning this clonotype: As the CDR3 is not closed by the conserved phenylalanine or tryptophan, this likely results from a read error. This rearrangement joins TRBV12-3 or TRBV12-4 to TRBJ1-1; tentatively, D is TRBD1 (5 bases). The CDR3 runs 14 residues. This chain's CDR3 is CASSLGGVDTEAFS. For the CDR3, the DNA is TGTGCCAGCAGTCTCGGGGGGGTGGACACTGAGGCTTTCTCT.

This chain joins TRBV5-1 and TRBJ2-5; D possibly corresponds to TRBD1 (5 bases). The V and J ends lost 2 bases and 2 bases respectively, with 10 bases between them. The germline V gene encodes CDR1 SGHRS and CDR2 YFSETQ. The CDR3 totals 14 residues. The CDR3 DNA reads TGCGCCAGCAGCTTAAGGGGTCGGCAAGAGACCCAGTACTTC. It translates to CASSLRGRQETQYF.

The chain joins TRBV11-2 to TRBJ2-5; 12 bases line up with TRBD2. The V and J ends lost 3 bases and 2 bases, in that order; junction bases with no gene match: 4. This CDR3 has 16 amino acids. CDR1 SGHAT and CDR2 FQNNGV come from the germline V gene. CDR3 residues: CASSLDTSGRQETQYF. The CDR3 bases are TGTGCCAGCAGCTTGGATACTAGCGGGAGGCAAGAGACCCAGTACTTC. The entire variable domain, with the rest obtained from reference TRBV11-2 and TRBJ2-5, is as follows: EAGVAQSPRYKIIEKRQSVAFWCNPISGHATLYWYQQILGQGPKLLIQFQNNGVVDDSQLPKDRFSAERLKGVDSTLKIQPAKLEDSAVYLCASSLDTSGRQETQYFGPGTRLLVL.

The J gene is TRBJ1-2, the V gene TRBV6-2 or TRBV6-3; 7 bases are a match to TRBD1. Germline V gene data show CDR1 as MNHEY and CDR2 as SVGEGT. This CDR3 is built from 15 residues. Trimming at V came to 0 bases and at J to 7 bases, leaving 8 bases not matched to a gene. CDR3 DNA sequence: TGTGCCAGCAGTTACTCCGGGACAGTGGTCCTTGGCTACACCTTC. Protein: CASSYSGTVVLGYTF.

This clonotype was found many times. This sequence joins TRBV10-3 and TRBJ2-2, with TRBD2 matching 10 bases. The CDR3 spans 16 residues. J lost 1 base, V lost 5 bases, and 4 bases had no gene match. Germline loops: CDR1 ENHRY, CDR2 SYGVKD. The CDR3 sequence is CAISLGTSVNTGELFF. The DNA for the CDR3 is TGTGCCATCAGTCTTGGGACTAGCGTGAACACCGGGGAGCTGTTTTTT.

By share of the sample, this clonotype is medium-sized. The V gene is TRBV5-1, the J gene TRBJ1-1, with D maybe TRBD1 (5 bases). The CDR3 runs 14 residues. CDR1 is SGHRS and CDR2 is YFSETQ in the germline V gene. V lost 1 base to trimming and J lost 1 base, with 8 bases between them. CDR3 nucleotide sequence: TGCGCCAGCAGCTTGTGGGACGGGAACACTGAAGCTTTCTTT. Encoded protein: CASSLWDGNTEAFF. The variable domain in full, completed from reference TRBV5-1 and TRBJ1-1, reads KAGVTQTPRYLIKTRGQQVTLSCSPISGHRSVSWYQQTPGQGLQFLFEYFSETQRNKGNFPGRFSGRQFSNSRSEMNVSTLELGDSALYLCASSLWDGNTEAFFGQGTRLTVV.

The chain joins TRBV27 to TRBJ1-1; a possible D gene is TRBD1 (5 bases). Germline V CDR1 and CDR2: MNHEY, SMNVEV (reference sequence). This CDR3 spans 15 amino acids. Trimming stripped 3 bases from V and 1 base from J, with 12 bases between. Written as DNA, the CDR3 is TGTGCCAGCAGTTTGGGGGGGGGGTGGAACACTGAAGCTTTCTTT. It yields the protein CASSLGGGWNTEAFF.

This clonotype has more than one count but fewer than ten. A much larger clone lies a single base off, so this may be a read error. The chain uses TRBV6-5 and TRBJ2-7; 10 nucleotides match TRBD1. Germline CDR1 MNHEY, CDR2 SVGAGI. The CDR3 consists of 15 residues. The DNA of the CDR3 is TGTGCCAGCAGCCTCGGACAGGGGGGCTCCTGCGAGCAGTACTTC. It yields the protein CASSLGQGGSCEQYF.

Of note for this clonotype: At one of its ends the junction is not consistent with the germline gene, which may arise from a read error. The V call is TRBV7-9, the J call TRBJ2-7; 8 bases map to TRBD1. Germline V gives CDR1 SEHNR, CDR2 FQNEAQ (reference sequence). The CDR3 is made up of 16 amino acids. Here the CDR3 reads CASSPRQGAGSYEQYF. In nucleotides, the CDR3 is TGCGCCAGCAGCCCAAGGCAGGGGGCAGGGTCCTACGAGCAGTACTTC.

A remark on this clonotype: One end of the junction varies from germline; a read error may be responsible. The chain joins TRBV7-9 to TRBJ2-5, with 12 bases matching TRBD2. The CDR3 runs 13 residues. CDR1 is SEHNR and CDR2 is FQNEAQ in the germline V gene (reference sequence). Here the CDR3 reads CANTGLAGSVPAF. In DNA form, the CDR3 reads TGTGCCAATACCGGACTAGCGGGATCCGTTCCCGCCTTC. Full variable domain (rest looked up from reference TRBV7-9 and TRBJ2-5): DTGVSQNPRHKITKRGQNVTFRCDPISEHNRLYWYRQTLGQGPEFLTYFQNEAQLEKSRLLSDRFSAERPKGSFSTLEIQRTEQGDSAMYLCANTGLAGSVPAFGPGTRLLVL.

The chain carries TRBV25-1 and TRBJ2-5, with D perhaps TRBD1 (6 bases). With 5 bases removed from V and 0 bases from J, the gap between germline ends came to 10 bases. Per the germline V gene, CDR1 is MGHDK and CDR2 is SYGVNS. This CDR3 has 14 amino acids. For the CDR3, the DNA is TGTGCCAGCAGTCGTGACAGGTACCAAGAGACCCAGTACTTC. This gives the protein CASSRDRYQETQYF.

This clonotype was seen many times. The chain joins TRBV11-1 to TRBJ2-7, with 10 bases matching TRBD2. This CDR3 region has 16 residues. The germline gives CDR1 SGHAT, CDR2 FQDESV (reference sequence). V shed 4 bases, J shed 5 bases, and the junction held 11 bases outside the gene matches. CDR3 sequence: CASSSSAGGPGDEQYF. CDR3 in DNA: TGTGCCAGCAGCTCGTCAGCGGGAGGGCCTGGCGACGAGCAGTACTTC.

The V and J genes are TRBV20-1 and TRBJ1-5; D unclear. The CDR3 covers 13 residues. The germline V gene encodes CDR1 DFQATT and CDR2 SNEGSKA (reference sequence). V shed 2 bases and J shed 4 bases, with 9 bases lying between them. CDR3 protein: CSARSHVNQPQHF. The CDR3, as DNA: TGCAGTGCTAGAAGTCATGTGAATCAGCCCCAGCATTTT.

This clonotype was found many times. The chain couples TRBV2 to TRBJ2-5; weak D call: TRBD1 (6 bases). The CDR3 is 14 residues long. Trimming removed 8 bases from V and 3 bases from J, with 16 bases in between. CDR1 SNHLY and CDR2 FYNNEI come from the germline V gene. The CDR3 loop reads CASEAGDREETQYF. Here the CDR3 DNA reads TGTGCCAGCGAGGCAGGGGATAGGGAAGAGACCCAGTACTTC.

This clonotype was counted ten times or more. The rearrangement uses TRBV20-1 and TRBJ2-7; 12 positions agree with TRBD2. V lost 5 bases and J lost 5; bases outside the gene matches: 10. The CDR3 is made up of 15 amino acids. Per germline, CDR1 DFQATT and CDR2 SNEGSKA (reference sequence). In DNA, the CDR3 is TGCAGTGCTGCAGCCCGGACTAGCGGGAACAACGAGCAGTACTTC. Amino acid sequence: CSAAARTSGNNEQYF.

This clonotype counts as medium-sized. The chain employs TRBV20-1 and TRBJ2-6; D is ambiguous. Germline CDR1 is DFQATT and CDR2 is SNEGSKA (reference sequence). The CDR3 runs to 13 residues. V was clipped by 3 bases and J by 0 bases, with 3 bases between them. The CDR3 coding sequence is TGCAGTGCTAGGGGCTCTGGGGCCAACGTCCTGACTTTC. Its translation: CSARGSGANVLTF.